This T cell receptor (beta chain) was sequenced for a study of blood T cells in healthy people across ages. Regarding the study as a whole: Per million T cells, the diversity of TCR beta decreased roughly linearly as age advanced. The donors' CMV status was not determined, possibly confounding changes in expanded clonotypes. Estimates of diversity drawn from one million T cells were considered underestimates.

The use of a sample-barcoded 5' primer and a J-beta primer mix characterized a second PCR of roughly 7 to 12 cycles. TCRdb reprocessed the 5' RACE reads with MiXCR, giving one entry per CDR3 protein. Seen here are around 1,500,000 distinct CDR3 sequences, 28% observed once, and the top ten hold 7.7%. The table lists this clonotype with a few counts. Its antigen is currently unknown. Germline-derived CDR1 and CDR2 are LGHDT and YNNKEL (reference sequence). Trimming removed 0 bases from V and 3 bases from J, with 14 bases in between. The CDR3 covers 16 residues. Sequences were obtained from blood. The chain carries TRBV3-1 and TRBJ1-2; TRBD1 might be the D (5 bases). This TCR came from a woman in her 30s in good health. In DNA, the CDR3 is TGTGCCAGCAGCCAAGAACGTGCAGGGAGAGACTATGGCTACACCTTC. It is translated as CASSQERAGRDYGYTF.